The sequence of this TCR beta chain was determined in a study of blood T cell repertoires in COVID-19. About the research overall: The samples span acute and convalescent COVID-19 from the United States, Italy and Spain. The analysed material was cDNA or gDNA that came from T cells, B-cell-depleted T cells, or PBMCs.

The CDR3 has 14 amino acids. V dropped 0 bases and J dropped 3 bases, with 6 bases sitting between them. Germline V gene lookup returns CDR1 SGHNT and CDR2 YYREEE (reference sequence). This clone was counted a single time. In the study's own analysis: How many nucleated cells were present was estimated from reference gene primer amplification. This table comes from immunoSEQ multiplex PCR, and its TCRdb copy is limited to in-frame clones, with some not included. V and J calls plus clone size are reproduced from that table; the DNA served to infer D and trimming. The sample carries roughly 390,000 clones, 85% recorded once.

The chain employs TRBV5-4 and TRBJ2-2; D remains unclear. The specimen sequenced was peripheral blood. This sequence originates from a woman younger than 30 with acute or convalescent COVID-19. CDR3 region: CASSLAADTGELFF. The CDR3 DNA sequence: TGTGCCAGCAGCTTGGCCGCGGACACCGGGGAGCTGTTTTTT. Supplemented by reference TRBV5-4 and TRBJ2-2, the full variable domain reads ETGVTQSPTHLIKTRGQQVTLRCSSQSGHNTVSWYQQALGQGPQFIFQYYREEENGRGNFPPRFSGLQFPNYSSELNVNALELDDSALYLCASSLAADTGELFFGEGSRLTVL.